Each of the 13 T cell receptor beta chains below was sequenced from the same sample in a study of blood T cells in healthy people across ages. Primers used in a second PCR of about 7 to 12 cycles were a sample-barcoded 5' primer and a J-beta primer mix. A single record per CDR3 protein comes from TCRdb applying MiXCR to the 5' RACE reads. This table holds over 1,300,000 distinct CDR3 sequences, around 59% found once. The sample was blood. The receptors shown here come from a man younger than 35 in good health.

This clonotype was observed at least ten times. The V gene is TRBV5-1, the J gene TRBJ2-5; the D gene is possibly TRBD1 (5 bases). Trimming shortened V by 1 base and J by 4 bases, and 8 bases separated the two germline ends. The CDR3 extends over 13 amino acids. Germline V gene lookup returns CDR1 SGHRS and CDR2 YFSETQ. CDR3 nucleotide sequence: TGCGCCAGCAGCTTGCAGGGATTAGAGACCCAGTACTTC. It encodes CASSLQGLETQYF.

A single count supports this clonotype. V usage is TRBV20-1 and J usage is TRBJ2-1, with D possibly called TRBD1 or TRBD2 (5 bases each). Germline V gene data show CDR1 as DFQATT and CDR2 as SNEGSKA (reference sequence). V lost 5 bases and J 12 bases, leaving 17 bases between the germline ends. This CDR3 is 12 amino acids long. CDR3 in amino acids: CSAGGRTGGQFF. The CDR3 DNA follows: TGCAGTGCTGGGGGACGGACGGGTGGGCAGTTCTTC.

A single count supports this clonotype. The chain joins TRBV18 to TRBJ2-1, with 9 bases matching TRBD1. After removal of 1 base from V and 7 bases from J, the junction contained 8 bases not matched to a gene. Germline V lookup: CDR1 KGHSH, CDR2 LQKENI. This CDR3 spans 16 amino acids. CDR3 sequence: CASSPRRDRGENEQFF. The CDR3 nucleotides read TGTGCCAGCTCACCACGGCGAGACAGGGGGGAAAATGAGCAGTTCTTC. The full variable domain, rest sourced from reference TRBV18 and TRBJ2-1, is NAGVMQNPRHLVRRRGQEARLRCSPMKGHSHVYWYRQLPEEGLKFMVYLQKENIIDESGMPKERFSAEFPKEGPSILRIQQVVRGDSAAYFCASSPRRDRGENEQFFGPGTRLTVL.

The sample holds a few counts of this clonotype. The chain combines TRBV4-1 with TRBJ2-7, with D possibly matching TRBD2 (5 bases). Germline assignment: CDR1 MGHRA and CDR2 YSYEKL. The length of the CDR3 is 14 residues. V was trimmed by 0 bases and J by 5 bases, leaving 11 bases between them. The CDR3 sequence: CASSQDPGVHEQYF. CDR3 DNA sequence: TGCGCCAGCAGCCAAGATCCCGGGGTCCACGAGCAGTACTTC.

The chain uses TRBV6-5 and TRBJ2-5; either TRBD1 or TRBD2 may supply D (6 bases each). CDR1 is MNHEY and CDR2 is SVGAGI in the germline V gene. This CDR3 region has 15 residues. Deletions cut 3 bases from V and 2 bases from J, with 13 bases between. CDR3 in DNA: TGTGCCAGCAGTTATATAGGGGGGCTACAAGAGACCCAGTACTTC. Translation gives CASSYIGGLQETQYF.

This clonotype was seen only a few times. The V gene is TRBV6-1, the J gene TRBJ2-3; 12 bases match TRBD2. This CDR3 region has 17 residues. CDR1 and CDR2 (germline): MNHNS, SASEGT. The J segment lost 5 bases and the V segment lost 0 bases, leaving 6 bases of the junction unmatched. The CDR3, as DNA: TGTGCCAGCAGTGAAGCCCCTAGCGGGAGGGCCCGAGATACGCAGTATTTT. Protein: CASSEAPSGRARDTQYF.

The gene calls are TRBV4-1 and TRBJ2-1; a possible D gene is TRBD1 (5 bases). The germline gives CDR1 MGHRA, CDR2 YSYEKL. Deletions cut 0 bases from V and 6 bases from J, with 21 bases between. The CDR3 length is 18 residues. The CDR3 protein is CASSQDTYLGPQVNEQFF. In DNA form, the CDR3 reads TGCGCCAGCAGCCAAGATACCTATCTAGGGCCACAGGTCAATGAGCAGTTCTTC.

In its sample, this clonotype was seen a few times. The V and J genes are TRBV11-2 and TRBJ2-3, with D hard to call. CDR3 length: 14 amino acids. Germline V gene lookup returns CDR1 SGHAT and CDR2 FQNNGV. V was clipped by 1 base and J by 2 bases, with 7 bases between them. The CDR3 DNA is TGTGCCAGCAGCTTAGCTACAGACACAGATACGCAGTATTTT. Translation: CASSLATDTDTQYF.

This clonotype was seen only a few times. The rearrangement joins TRBV4-1 to TRBJ2-5; D is perhaps TRBD1 or TRBD2 (5 bases each). V lost 1 base and J lost 7, with 10 bases in between. This CDR3 has 13 residues. The V gene's germline CDR1 is MGHRA and CDR2 YSYEKL. The CDR3 coding sequence is TGCGCCAGCAGCCAAGGGGGCCGGGGGACCCAGTACTTC. Protein: CASSQGGRGTQYF.

This chain uses TRBV29-1 with TRBJ2-1; D may correspond to TRBD1 or TRBD2 (5 bases each). Germline V gene data show CDR1 as SQVTM and CDR2 as ANQGSEA. This CDR3 comprises 12 residues. The V and J ends lost 5 bases and 3 bases respectively, with 8 bases between them. CDR3 in amino acids: CSVRDLYNEQFF. In DNA, the CDR3 is TGCAGCGTTAGGGACCTCTACAATGAGCAGTTCTTC.

The chain links TRBV5-1 to TRBJ1-1, with 7 bases lining up with TRBD1. The CDR3 has 12 residues. Losses at the gene ends were 6 bases for V and 7 bases for J; bases not matched to a gene: 6. Germline loops: CDR1 SGHRS, CDR2 YFSETQ. The CDR3 spells CASNSDRVEAFF. The DNA for the CDR3 is TGCGCCAGCAACTCAGACAGGGTTGAAGCTTTCTTT.

The chain recombines TRBV6-5 with TRBJ1-2; no firm D call. V was pared by 4 bases and J by 6 bases, with 12 bases between. Germline V gives CDR1 MNHEY, CDR2 SVGAGI. The CDR3 covers 13 residues. DNA for the CDR3: TGTGCCAGCAGTTCGAGGCAGGCACATGGCTACACCTTC. Its translation: CASSSRQAHGYTF.

The V call is TRBV7-2, the J call TRBJ2-6; D uncertain. The germline V and J ends were trimmed by 0 bases and 11 bases, with 2 bases remaining between them. In germline, CDR1 is SGHTA, CDR2 FQGNSA. The CDR3 is 11 residues long. The CDR3 coding sequence is TGTGCCAGCAGCTTAGCCGACGTCCTGACTTTC. Protein sequence: CASSLADVLTF. Full variable domain (outside the CDR3, taken from reference TRBV7-2 and TRBJ2-6): GAGVSQSPSNKVTEKGKDVELRCDPISGHTALYWYRQSLGQGLEFLIYFQGNSAPDKSGLPSDRFSAERTGGSVSTLTIQRTQQEDSAVYLCASSLADVLTFGAGSRLTVL.